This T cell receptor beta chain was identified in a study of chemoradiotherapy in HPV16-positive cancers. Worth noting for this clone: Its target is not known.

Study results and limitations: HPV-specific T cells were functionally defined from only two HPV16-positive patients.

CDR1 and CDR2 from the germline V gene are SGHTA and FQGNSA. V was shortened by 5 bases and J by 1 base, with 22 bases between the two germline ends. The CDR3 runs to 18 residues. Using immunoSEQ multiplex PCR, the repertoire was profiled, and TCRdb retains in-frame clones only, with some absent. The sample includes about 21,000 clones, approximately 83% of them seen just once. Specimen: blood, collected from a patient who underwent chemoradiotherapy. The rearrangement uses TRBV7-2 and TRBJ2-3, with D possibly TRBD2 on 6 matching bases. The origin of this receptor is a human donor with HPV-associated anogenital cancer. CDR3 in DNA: TGTGCCAGCAGCCATGATCTCCCCTTGTCTAGCGGCACAGATACGCAGTATTTT. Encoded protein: CASSHDLPLSSGTDTQYF.